The sequence of this T cell receptor (beta chain) was determined in a study of neoadjuvant nivolumab and ipilimumab in lung cancer. Findings and limits, study-wide: From pretherapy to surgery, tumor richness and clonality rose with dual therapy. Resected tumors had greater TCR richness and clonality than uninvolved lung. TCR clonality did not significantly correlate with pathologic tumor regression.

Using immunoSEQ multiplex PCR, the repertoire was profiled, and TCRdb retains in-frame clones only, with some absent. The sample yields fewer than 20,000 clones, 75% to 85% seen once. Germline V gene lookup returns CDR1 DFQATT and CDR2 SNEGSKA (reference sequence). V lost 4 bases and J 4 bases, leaving 6 bases between the germline ends. The CDR3 consists of 11 residues. About this clone: Its antigen is still unknown.

The sequencing used tumor tissue, collected after neoadjuvant nivolumab, alone or with ipilimumab, at or shortly before surgery. This TCR came from an adult with non-small cell lung cancer. V gene TRBV20-1 combines with J gene TRBJ2-3; D is undetermined. The CDR3 is CSATLSDTQYF. CDR3 in DNA: TGCAGTGCTACGCTCTCAGATACGCAGTATTTT.